This TCR beta chain was sequenced during a study of chemoradiotherapy in HPV16-positive cancers. The CDR3 has 15 residues. Germline lookup yields CDR1 SGHRS and CDR2 YFSETQ. With 0 bases removed from V and 5 bases from J, the gap between germline ends came to 12 bases. Clones were read by immunoSEQ multiplex PCR, and TCRdb kept only the in-frame ones, dropping some. The table lists roughly 9,000 clones, approximately 71% of them singletons. The sample here was taken from a patient who underwent chemoradiotherapy. This TCR was sampled from a human donor with HPV-associated anogenital cancer. The genes are TRBV5-1 and TRBJ1-5, with D maybe TRBD1 (6 bases). The CDR3 nucleotides read TGCGCCAGCAGCTTGGAGGGGGGAGGCCATCAGCCCCAGCATTTT. Protein sequence: CASSLEGGGHQPQHF. The complete variable domain, with remaining parts taken from reference TRBV5-1 and TRBJ1-5, reads KAGVTQTPRYLIKTRGQQVTLSCSPISGHRSVSWYQQTPGQGLQFLFEYFSETQRNKGNFPGRFSGRQFSNSRSEMNVSTLELGDSALYLCASSLEGGGHQPQHFGDGTRLSIL.